The source of this TCR beta chain is a study of CD8 T cells in Susac syndrome. The V gene end was trimmed by 2 bases and the J gene end by 11 bases; junction bases not matched to a gene: 8. Germline V lookup: CDR1 SGHDN, CDR2 FVKESK. The CDR3 has 13 amino acids. Random-hexamer reverse transcription was applied to roughly 0.5 to 1 ug RNA. One entry per CDR3 protein, called by TCRdb with MiXCR from the immunoSEQ multiplex PCR reads. The sample shows about 180,000 distinct CDR3 sequences, almost 96% of them seen only once. The source material was CD4+ T cells from PBMCs. This TCR was recovered from a human donor with multiple sclerosis. J is TRBJ1-1 and V is TRBV14; 7 bases are shared with TRBD1. CDR3 sequence (DNA): TGTGCCAGCAGCCAAAATAACCCGGGACAGGCTTTCTTT. Encoded protein: CASSQNNPGQAFF. Combining the CDR3 with reference TRBV14 and TRBJ1-1 gives the whole variable domain EAGVTQFPSHSVIEKGQTVTLRCDPISGHDNLYWYRRVMGKEIKFLLHFVKESKQDESGMPNNRFLAERTGGTYSTLKVQPAELEDSGVYFCASSQNNPGQAFFGQGTRLTVV.